Shown below are 23 T cell receptor beta chains from a single sample sequenced in a study of cytotoxic CD8 clonotypes in ibrutinib-treated CLL (dated by TCRdb to the early 2020s). The meaning of the sample's time point label: progressive disease on ibrutinib. Library method: the immunoSEQ multiplex PCR assay. TCRdb obtained this table from immuneACCESS and retained in-frame rearrangements with V and J assigned. These tables miss some clones; where compared with another copy, unresolved V genes account for less than half of the shortfall, and the remainder is unexplained. In this sample the table shows 150,000 to 200,000 clones, about 88% of which occur a single time. The ten biggest clones cover approximately 3% of the sample. The sequenced sample was PBMCs, obtained at disease progression, from a patient treated with ibrutinib. The source is a human donor with chronic lymphocytic leukemia.

This sequence joins TRBV6-5 and TRBJ1-1, with D tentatively TRBD1 (6 bases). V was pared by 2 bases and J by 5 bases, with 12 bases between. Germline CDR1 is MNHEY and CDR2 is SVGAGI. This CDR3 has 14 amino acids. Here the CDR3 reads CASSYGRGLTEAFF. The CDR3 DNA sequence: TGTGCCAGCAGTTACGGGAGGGGGTTAACTGAAGCTTTCTTT.

The CDR3 loop reads CASSALSGRGETQYF. The CDR3 DNA reads as TGTGCCAGCAGCGCGTTGAGCGGGAGAGGGGAGACCCAGTACTTC. The chain combines TRBV7-8 with TRBJ2-5, with 8 bases that match TRBD2. J lost 5 bases, V lost 5 bases, and 10 bases had no gene match. Germline values: CDR1 SGHVS, CDR2 FQNEAQ. CDR3 length equals 15 residues.

The chain is built from TRBV11-2 and TRBJ2-1; D is tentatively TRBD1 or TRBD2 (5 bases each). The germline V gene encodes CDR1 SGHAT and CDR2 FQNNGV. CDR3 length: 18 residues. V was pared by 0 bases and J by 7 bases, with 22 bases between. The CDR3 spells CASSLDLGLGPAGNEQFF. The DNA of the CDR3 is TGTGCCAGCAGCTTAGATCTGGGGTTGGGACCCGCAGGAAATGAGCAGTTCTTC.

The rearrangement uses TRBV27 and TRBJ1-2; 7 nucleotides match TRBD1. The length of the CDR3 is 13 residues. Germline CDR1 is MNHEY and CDR2 is SMNVEV (reference sequence). The J segment lost 8 bases and the V segment lost 5 bases, leaving 8 bases of the junction unmatched. The DNA of the CDR3 is TGTGCCAGCAGTCAGGGGGTCCCTAGCGGCTACACCTTC. This translates into CASSQGVPSGYTF.

The chain is built from TRBV5-1 and TRBJ1-2; TRBD1 is a possible D gene (6 bases). The germline V gene encodes CDR1 SGHRS and CDR2 YFSETQ. V was shortened by 0 bases and J by 1 base, with 19 bases between the two germline ends. The CDR3 has 18 residues. The CDR3 coding sequence is TGCGCCAGCAGCTTGGCTTTCGGGGCAGGGGAATTTAACTATGGCTACACCTTC. It encodes CASSLAFGAGEFNYGYTF.

This clone has more than one count but fewer than ten. The V call is TRBV6-5, the J call TRBJ2-7; weak D call: TRBD1 (5 bases). CDR1 and CDR2 from the germline V gene are MNHEY and SVGAGI. This CDR3 is built from 15 residues. V dropped 0 bases and J dropped 3 bases, with 12 bases sitting between them. CDR3 in amino acids: CASSYSKPGYYEQYF. The DNA of the CDR3 is TGTGCCAGCAGTTACTCGAAGCCAGGGTACTACGAGCAGTACTTC.

The chain joins TRBV9 to TRBJ2-1; a possible D gene is TRBD1 (6 bases). V gave up 0 bases and J gave up 0 bases, with 7 bases separating them. The CDR3 covers 15 residues. Germline V gene sequence: CDR1 SGDLS, CDR2 YYNGEE. CDR3 residues: CASSVGGPSYNEQFF. CDR3 coding DNA: TGTGCCAGCAGCGTAGGGGGGCCCTCCTACAATGAGCAGTTCTTC.

The V call is TRBV6-5, the J call TRBJ1-1, with D perhaps TRBD1 (5 bases). CDR3 size: 15 residues. V was cut by 5 bases and J by 0 bases, with 13 bases left in between. Germline V gene data show CDR1 as MNHEY and CDR2 as SVGAGI. CDR3 in amino acids: CASSKRGRMNTEAFF. Written as DNA, the CDR3 is TGTGCCAGCAGTAAGCGGGGCAGAATGAACACTGAAGCTTTCTTT.

The V gene is TRBV29-1, the J gene TRBJ2-7; 12 bases are a match to TRBD2. The CDR3 has 18 residues. Looked up from germline, CDR1 is SQVTM and CDR2 is ANQGSEA. The ends lost 4 bases at V and 2 bases at J; junction bases unmatched: 15. The DNA for the CDR3 is TGCAGCGTTGGGGGTAGTGGGACTAGCGGGTCCCGGACCTACGAGCAGTACTTC. It translates to CSVGGSGTSGSRTYEQYF.

This chain joins TRBV11-3 and TRBJ2-7; 14 bases line up with TRBD2. Trimming took 1 base from V and 5 from J; bases not matched to a gene: 10. Germline V lookup: CDR1 SGHNT, CDR2 YENEEA. The CDR3 loop spans 18 amino acids. The CDR3 loop is CASSLVSPGLAGVNEQYF. The CDR3 DNA reads as TGTGCCAGCAGCTTAGTTTCCCCGGGACTAGCGGGAGTAAACGAGCAGTACTTC.

J is TRBJ2-5 and V is TRBV28; 8 bases line up with TRBD1. This CDR3 has 14 amino acids. Germline CDR1 is MDHEN and CDR2 is SYDVKM. V dropped 7 bases and J dropped 5; count of bases not matched to a gene: 9. CDR3 nucleotides: TGTGCCAGCATAATGACAGGGGCTATCGAGACCCAGTACTTC. Its translation: CASIMTGAIETQYF. The full variable domain, its missing parts supplied by reference TRBV28 and TRBJ2-5, is DVKVTQSSRYLVKRTGEKVFLECVQDMDHENMFWYRQDPGLGLRLIYFSYDVKMKEKGDIPEGYSVSREKKERFSLILESASTNQTSMYLCASIMTGAIETQYFGPGTRLLVL.

The chain is built from TRBV28 and TRBJ2-6; tentatively, D is TRBD1 (6 bases). Trimming cost V 5 bases and J 4 bases, with 15 bases left between them. Germline lookup yields CDR1 MDHEN and CDR2 SYDVKM. This CDR3 region has 16 residues. CDR3: CASSDPRGTGANVLTF. The CDR3 DNA follows: TGTGCCAGCAGTGATCCCAGGGGTACGGGGGCCAACGTCCTGACTTTC. The full variable domain, rest sourced from reference TRBV28 and TRBJ2-6, is DVKVTQSSRYLVKRTGEKVFLECVQDMDHENMFWYRQDPGLGLRLIYFSYDVKMKEKGDIPEGYSVSREKKERFSLILESASTNQTSMYLCASSDPRGTGANVLTFGAGSRLTVL.

For the CDR3, the DNA is TGTGCCAGCAGTTTAATAAGGACAGCCACTGAAGCTTTCTTT. Its protein is CASSLIRTATEAFF. The chain is built from TRBV28 and TRBJ1-1; D possibly corresponds to TRBD1 (6 bases). The CDR3 is made up of 14 amino acids. Germline CDR1 reads MDHEN; CDR2 reads SYDVKM. Trimming removed 2 bases from V and 4 bases from J, with 11 bases in between.

In DNA form, the CDR3 reads TGTGCCAGCACCATCCGGGACCACACGCCCTCTGGGGCCAACGTCCTGACTTTC. It translates to CASTIRDHTPSGANVLTF. The rearrangement links TRBV5-6 to TRBJ2-6; D is perhaps TRBD1 or TRBD2 (5 bases each). V gave up 6 bases and J gave up 0 bases, with 19 bases separating them. CDR1 and CDR2 from the germline V gene are SGHDT and YYEEEE. This CDR3 is built from 18 residues.

This sequence joins TRBV28 and TRBJ2-5; TRBD1 agrees at 12 bases. The CDR3 consists of 16 residues. V lost 6 bases, J lost 4 bases, and 9 bases stayed unmatched. The germline gives CDR1 MDHEN, CDR2 SYDVKM. Here the CDR3 reads CASSPTGTGGIETQYF. The CDR3 DNA is TGTGCCAGCAGCCCAACCGGGACAGGGGGCATAGAGACCCAGTACTTC. The whole variable domain, filled in from reference TRBV28 and TRBJ2-5, reads DVKVTQSSRYLVKRTGEKVFLECVQDMDHENMFWYRQDPGLGLRLIYFSYDVKMKEKGDIPEGYSVSREKKERFSLILESASTNQTSMYLCASSPTGTGGIETQYFGPGTRLLVL.

The chain joins TRBV2 to TRBJ2-3; 10 bases match TRBD2. The CDR3 is 13 amino acids. Germline V gene sequence: CDR1 SNHLY, CDR2 FYNNEI. V lost 9 bases to trimming and J lost 0 bases; unmatched junction nucleotides: 0. The CDR3 coding sequence is TGTGCCAGGACTAGCGGGAGCACAGATACGCAGTATTTT. Its protein is CARTSGSTDTQYF.

The chain uses TRBV4-1 and TRBJ2-5, with 9 bases matching TRBD2. Germline V gene sequence: CDR1 MGHRA, CDR2 YSYEKL. The trim removed 3 bases at V and 5 bases at J, leaving 10 bases unmatched. The length of the CDR3 is 16 residues. The CDR3 DNA reads as TGCGCCAGCAGCCAGGGCGCGGGAGGGACTAGTGAGACCCAGTACTTC. This sequence encodes CASSQGAGGTSETQYF.

CDR3 bases: TGTGCCAGCAGCTTAGAAGGATCCGTGGGAGATACGCAGTATTTT. Its translation: CASSLEGSVGDTQYF. The V gene is TRBV11-3, the J gene TRBJ2-3; D is unresolved. Trimming removed 0 bases from V and 5 bases from J, with 12 bases in between. Germline V CDR1 and CDR2: SGHNT, YENEEA. The CDR3 length is 15 residues.

In this sample, this clone turned up a few times. The V gene is TRBV27, the J gene TRBJ2-1, with a possible D match to TRBD2 (7 bases). V lost 7 bases to trimming and J lost 7 bases, with 14 bases between them. Germline CDR1 MNHEY, CDR2 SMNVEV (reference sequence). This CDR3 is 13 amino acids long. The CDR3 spells CASTWGGANEQFF. CDR3 sequence (DNA): TGTGCCAGCACCTGGGGGGGCGCGAATGAGCAGTTCTTC.

The chain is built from TRBV6-1 and TRBJ2-7, with 7 bases matching TRBD1. The junction had 7 bases not matched to a gene; V was cut back by 5 bases and J by 0 bases. Germline CDR1 MNHNS, CDR2 SASEGT. The CDR3 loop spans 15 amino acids. The CDR3 reads CASSIRDSGSYEQYF. CDR3 nucleotides: TGTGCCAGCAGTATCCGGGACAGCGGCTCCTACGAGCAGTACTTC.

The chain is built from TRBV18 and TRBJ2-2; 8 nucleotides agree with TRBD1. The CDR3 length is 15 residues. Unmatched junction bases numbered 5, after V lost 5 bases and J lost 3 bases. The V gene's germline CDR1 is KGHSH and CDR2 LQKENI. The CDR3 DNA sequence: TGTGCCAGCTCAAAACAGGGGGGCCACACCGGGGAGCTGTTTTTT. As protein: CASSKQGGHTGELFF.

The V gene is TRBV29-1, the J gene TRBJ2-7; 9 bases match TRBD2. Looked up from germline, CDR1 is SQVTM and CDR2 is ANQGSEA. The J segment lost 2 bases and the V segment lost 6 bases, leaving 11 bases of the junction unmatched. The CDR3 runs 15 residues. DNA of the CDR3: TGCAGCGTGGGCGGGGGGGTAGCGGGAGCCTACGAGCAGTACTTC. It specifies CSVGGGVAGAYEQYF.

The rearrangement links TRBV25-1 to TRBJ1-1, with 7 bases matching TRBD1. The CDR3 sequence is 14 residues long. Looked up from germline, CDR1 is MGHDK and CDR2 is SYGVNS. With 4 bases clipped from V and 4 bases from J, the junction kept 6 bases outside the gene matches. The CDR3 protein is CASSGQGVGTEAFF. The CDR3 nucleotides read TGTGCCAGCAGTGGACAGGGTGTCGGCACTGAAGCTTTCTTT.